This TCR beta chain came from a study of T cells after yellow fever vaccination. Whole-study findings and limits: A large majority of primary-vaccination clones showed up again after the booster (96% CD4, around 90% CD8).

This clonotype was counted many times. What it binds is not known. Per germline, CDR1 SGHRS and CDR2 YFSETQ. The CDR3 contains 16 residues. Trimming cost V 8 bases and J 2 bases, with 20 bases left between them. One entry per CDR3 protein results from TCRdb running MiXCR on the 5' RACE reads. The sample has approximately 510,000 distinct CDR3 sequences, 21% seen once. Sequenced material: PBMCs, taken 21 days after the first yellow fever vaccination. The sequence derives from a man younger than 35 who received the YFV17D yellow fever vaccine. The V gene is TRBV5-1, the J gene TRBJ2-1; D perhaps matches TRBD2 (6 bases). The CDR3 bases are TGCGCCAGTGCTACGTCCGGGGGTATAGCCTACAATGAGCAGTTCTTC. This encodes CASATSGGIAYNEQFF.